This passage covers 13 T cell receptor beta chains from one sample sequenced in a study of cytomegalovirus exposure and HLA in healthy donors. Some clones are missing from TCRdb's copy, which holds only in-frame ones; the method was immunoSEQ multiplex PCR. The top ten hold about 4.5% of the sample, which has tens of thousands of clones, around 96% seen once. What was sequenced was PBMCs. These TCRs come from a young man in good health and CMV-seropositive.

The chain recombines TRBV7-2 with TRBJ2-7; 12 bases map to TRBD2. Germline V CDR1 and CDR2: SGHTA, FQGNSA. The CDR3 runs 14 residues. V was pared by 5 bases and J by 4 bases, with 3 bases of the junction left unmatched. This CDR3 is CASSPGLAGYEQYF. CDR3 coding DNA: TGTGCCAGCAGCCCTGGACTAGCGGGATACGAGCAGTACTTC.

The rearrangement uses TRBV7-2 and TRBJ1-5, with D possibly TRBD1 on 6 matching bases. There are 15 residues in the CDR3. From germline, CDR1 is SGHTA and CDR2 FQGNSA. V was pared by 3 bases and J by 5 bases, with 14 bases between. CDR3 bases: TGTGCCAGCAGCTTCCGGGGGGCGGGTGATCAGCCCCAGCATTTT. This sequence encodes CASSFRGAGDQPQHF.

The chain carries TRBV9 and TRBJ1-2; maybe TRBD1 (5 bases). The CDR3 runs to 12 residues. V was pared by 2 bases and J by 5 bases, with 7 bases between. Looked up from germline, CDR1 is SGDLS and CDR2 is YYNGEE. The CDR3 DNA follows: TGTGCCAGCAGCGTGGGGGGTTATGGCTACACCTTC. Its translation: CASSVGGYGYTF. The entire variable domain, with the rest obtained from reference TRBV9 and TRBJ1-2, is as follows: DSGVTQTPKHLITATGQRVTLRCSPRSGDLSVYWYQQSLDQGLQFLIQYYNGEERAKGNILERFSAQQFPDLHSELNLSSLELGDSALYFCASSVGGYGYTFGSGTRLTVV.

The chain joins TRBV5-5 to TRBJ2-7; 8 bases agree with TRBD2. Germline loops: CDR1 SGHKS, CDR2 YYEKEE (reference sequence). V was pared by 6 bases and J by 3 bases, with 11 bases of the junction left unmatched. CDR3 length: 15 amino acids. The CDR3 DNA sequence: TGTGCCAGCAACAAACACATTAGCGGGGACTACGAGCAGTACTTC. It encodes CASNKHISGDYEQYF.

The CDR3 loop is CASSLDEGIYNEQFF. CDR3 DNA: TGTGCCAGCAGTTTGGATGAGGGTATTTACAATGAGCAGTTCTTC. V is TRBV28 and J is TRBJ2-1; D might be TRBD2 (5 bases). This CDR3 contains 15 residues. Germline V gives CDR1 MDHEN, CDR2 SYDVKM. Trimming removed 3 bases at V and 4 bases at J, with 13 bases between. Using reference TRBV28 and TRBJ2-1 for the parts outside the CDR3, the full variable domain is DVKVTQSSRYLVKRTGEKVFLECVQDMDHENMFWYRQDPGLGLRLIYFSYDVKMKEKGDIPEGYSVSREKKERFSLILESASTNQTSMYLCASSLDEGIYNEQFFGPGTRLTVL.

This rearrangement joins TRBV4-3 to TRBJ2-3, with 12 bases matching TRBD2. Trimming removed 1 base from V and 4 bases from J; junction bases left unmatched: 6. The CDR3 is made up of 17 amino acids. CDR1 LGHNA and CDR2 YSLEER come from the germline V gene. For the CDR3, the DNA is TGCGCCAGCAGCCAAGGGCCACTAGCGGGAGGTTCAGATACGCAGTATTTT. It codes for CASSQGPLAGGSDTQYF.

This chain links TRBV19 with TRBJ1-1; TRBD1 might be the D (6 bases). CDR1 and CDR2 from the germline V gene are LNHDA and SQIVND (reference sequence). The CDR3 covers 15 residues. V was cut by 1 base and J by 1 base, with 10 bases left in between. Here the CDR3 DNA reads TGTGCCAGTAGTATAGCCCGGACAGAGAACACTGAAGCTTTCTTT. Translating gives CASSIARTENTEAFF.

This sequence joins TRBV25-1 and TRBJ2-3; 8 nucleotides align to TRBD2. Per germline, CDR1 MGHDK and CDR2 SYGVNS. Unmatched junction bases numbered 9, after V lost 3 bases and J lost 7 bases. The CDR3 consists of 15 residues. DNA of the CDR3: TGTGCCAGCAGTGACAGAAGGGCTAGCGGGCATACGCAGTATTTT. Translation gives CASSDRRASGHTQYF.

V gene TRBV7-9 combines with J gene TRBJ2-3; 7 positions match TRBD2. In germline, CDR1 is SEHNR, CDR2 FQNEAQ (reference sequence). The CDR3 loop spans 14 amino acids. V dropped 2 bases and J dropped 6; count of bases not matched to a gene: 5. The CDR3 here is CASSLKAGWDTQYF. Written as DNA, the CDR3 is TGTGCCAGCAGCTTAAAAGCGGGGTGGGATACGCAGTATTTT. Drawing the rest from reference TRBV7-9 and TRBJ2-3, the complete variable domain is DTGVSQNPRHKITKRGQNVTFRCDPISEHNRLYWYRQTLGQGPEFLTYFQNEAQLEKSRLLSDRFSAERPKGSFSTLEIQRTEQGDSAMYLCASSLKAGWDTQYFGPGTRLTVL.

V and J are TRBV27 and TRBJ2-1; D not certain. The V gene's germline CDR1 is MNHEY and CDR2 SMNVEV (reference sequence). This CDR3 spans 13 amino acids. V was cut by 0 bases and J by 7 bases, with 7 bases left in between. The CDR3 loop reads CASSLSDGNEQFF. As DNA, the CDR3 is TGTGCCAGCAGTTTATCTGACGGGAATGAGCAGTTCTTC.

The chain joins TRBV10-3 to TRBJ1-1, with a tentative D call TRBD1 (5 bases). The CDR3 spans 15 residues. V shed 4 bases and J shed 0 bases, with 12 bases lying between them. The germline V gene has CDR1 ENHRY and CDR2 SYGVKD. As DNA, the CDR3 is TGTGCCATCAGTGGGGGCAGAGAAATGAACACTGAAGCTTTCTTT. Amino acids: CAISGGREMNTEAFF.

This CDR3 is CASSFLTSGFYNEQFF. The CDR3 nucleotides are TGTGCCAGCAGCTTCCTAACTAGCGGGTTTTACAATGAGCAGTTCTTC. This chain links TRBV5-6 with TRBJ2-1; TRBD2 agrees at 9 bases. The CDR3 length is 16 residues. The germline V gene has CDR1 SGHDT and CDR2 YYEEEE. V shed 2 bases and J 4 bases; nucleotides not matched to a gene: 7.

This sequence joins TRBV10-2 and TRBJ2-3, with D hard to call. The CDR3 has 14 residues. The germline CDR1 and CDR2 sequences are WSHSY and SAAADI. The V end lost 3 bases, the J end lost 0 bases, and 7 bases lay between the germline ends. The chain's CDR3 is CASSDSHSTDTQYF. The CDR3 DNA is TGCGCCAGCAGTGACAGTCATAGCACAGATACGCAGTATTTT.